This T cell receptor (beta chain) comes out of a study of patients and donors after allogeneic stem cell transplantation. The germline V gene has CDR1 LGHNA and CDR2 YNFKEQ. The CDR3 has 13 amino acids. V lost 5 bases and J 5 bases, leaving 13 bases between the germline ends. Using its own MiXCR run on the RT-PCR reads, TCRdb lists one record per CDR3 protein. The sample includes over 150,000 distinct CDR3 sequences, 41% of them seen just once. The receptor was isolated from a human donor who was either an allogeneic HSCT recipient or a stem cell or donor lymphocyte infusion donor (not recorded which). It is not recorded whose cells these are; they may come from a transplant donor. Sequencing was carried out using blood, either unsorted or a sorted T cell fraction (not recorded which). The chain joins TRBV4-2 to TRBJ2-7; tentatively, D is TRBD2 (5 bases). Here the CDR3 reads CASSVERRNEQYF. The CDR3 region has the DNA TGTGCCAGCAGCGTCGAGCGGAGGAACGAGCAGTACTTC.